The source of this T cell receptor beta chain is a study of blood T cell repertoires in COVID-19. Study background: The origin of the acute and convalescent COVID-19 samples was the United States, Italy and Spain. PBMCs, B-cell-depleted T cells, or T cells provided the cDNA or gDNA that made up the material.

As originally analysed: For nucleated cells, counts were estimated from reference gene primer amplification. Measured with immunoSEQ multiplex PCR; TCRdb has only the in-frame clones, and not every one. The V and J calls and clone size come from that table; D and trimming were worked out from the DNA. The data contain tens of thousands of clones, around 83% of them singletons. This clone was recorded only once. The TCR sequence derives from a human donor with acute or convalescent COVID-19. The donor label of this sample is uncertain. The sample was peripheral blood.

In nucleotides, the CDR3 is TGTGCCAGCAGTGAACATGGGGGCCGGCCGACCTTTGGGTATGGCTACACCTTC. It is translated as CASSEHGGRPTFGYGYTF. The gene calls are TRBV6-1 and TRBJ1-2, with D possibly TRBD1 on 6 matching bases. The V gene's germline CDR1 is MNHNS and CDR2 SASEGT. This CDR3 region has 18 residues. With 2 bases removed from V and 5 bases from J, the gap between germline ends came to 24 bases.